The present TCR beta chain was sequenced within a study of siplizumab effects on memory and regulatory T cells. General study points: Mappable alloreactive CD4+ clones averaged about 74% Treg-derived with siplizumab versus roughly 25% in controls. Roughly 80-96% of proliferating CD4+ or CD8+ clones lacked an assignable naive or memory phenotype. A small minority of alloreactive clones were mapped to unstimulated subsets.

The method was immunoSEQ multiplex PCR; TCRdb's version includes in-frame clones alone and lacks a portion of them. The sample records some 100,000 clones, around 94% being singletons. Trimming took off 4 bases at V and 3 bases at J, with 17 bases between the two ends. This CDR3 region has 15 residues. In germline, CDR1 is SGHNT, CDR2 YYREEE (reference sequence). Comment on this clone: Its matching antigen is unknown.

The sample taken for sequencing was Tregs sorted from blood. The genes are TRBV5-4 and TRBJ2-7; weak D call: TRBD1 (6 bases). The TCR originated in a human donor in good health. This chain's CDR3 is CASSTRGGGFYEQYF. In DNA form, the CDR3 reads TGTGCCAGCAGCACCCGTGGGGGCGGATTCTACGAGCAGTACTTC.